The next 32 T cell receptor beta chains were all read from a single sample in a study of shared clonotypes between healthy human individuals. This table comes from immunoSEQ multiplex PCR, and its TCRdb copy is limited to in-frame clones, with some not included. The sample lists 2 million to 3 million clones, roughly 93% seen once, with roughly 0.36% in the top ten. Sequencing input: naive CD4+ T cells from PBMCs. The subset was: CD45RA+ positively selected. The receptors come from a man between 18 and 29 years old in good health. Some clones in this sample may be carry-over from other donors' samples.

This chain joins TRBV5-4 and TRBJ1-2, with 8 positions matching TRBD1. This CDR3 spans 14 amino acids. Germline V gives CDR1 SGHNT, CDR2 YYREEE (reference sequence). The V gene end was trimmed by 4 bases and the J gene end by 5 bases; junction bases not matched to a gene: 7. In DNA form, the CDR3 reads TGTGCCAGCAGCAAGCCGGGACAGGATTATGGCTACACCTTC. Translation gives CASSKPGQDYGYTF.

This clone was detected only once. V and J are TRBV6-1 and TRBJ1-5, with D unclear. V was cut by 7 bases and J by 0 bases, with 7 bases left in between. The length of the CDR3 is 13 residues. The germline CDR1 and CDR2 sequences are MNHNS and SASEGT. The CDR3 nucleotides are TGTGCCAGCACTTATAATAGCAATCAGCCCCAGCATTTT. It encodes CASTYNSNQPQHF.

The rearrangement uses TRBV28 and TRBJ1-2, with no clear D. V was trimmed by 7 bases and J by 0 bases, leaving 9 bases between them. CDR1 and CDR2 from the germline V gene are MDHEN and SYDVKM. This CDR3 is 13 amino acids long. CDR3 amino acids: CASNRGANYGYTF. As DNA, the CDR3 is TGTGCCAGCAACCGGGGAGCTAACTATGGCTACACCTTC.

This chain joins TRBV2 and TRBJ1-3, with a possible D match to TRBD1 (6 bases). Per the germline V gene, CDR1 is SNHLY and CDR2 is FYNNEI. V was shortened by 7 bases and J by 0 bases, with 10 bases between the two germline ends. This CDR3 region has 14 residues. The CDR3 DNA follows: TGTGCCAGCAAGGCGGACAGCTCTGGAAACACCATATATTTT. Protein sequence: CASKADSSGNTIYF. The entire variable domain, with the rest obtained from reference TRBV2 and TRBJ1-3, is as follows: EPEVTQTPSHQVTQMGQEVILRCVPISNHLYFYWYRQILGQKVEFLVSFYNNEISEKSEIFDDQFSVERPDGSNFTLKIRSTKLEDSAMYFCASKADSSGNTIYFGEGSWLTVV.

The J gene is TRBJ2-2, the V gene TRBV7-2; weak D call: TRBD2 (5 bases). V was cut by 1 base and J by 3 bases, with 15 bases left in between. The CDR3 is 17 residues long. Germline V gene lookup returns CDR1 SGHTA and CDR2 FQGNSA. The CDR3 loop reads CASSLDIGGLYTGELFF. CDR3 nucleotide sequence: TGTGCCAGCAGCTTAGATATCGGAGGACTCTACACCGGGGAGCTGTTTTTT.

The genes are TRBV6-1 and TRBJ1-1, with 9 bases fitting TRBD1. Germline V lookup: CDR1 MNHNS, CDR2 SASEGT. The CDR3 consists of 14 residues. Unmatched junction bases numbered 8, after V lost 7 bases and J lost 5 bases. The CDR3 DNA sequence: TGTGCCAGCACGCTACAGGGGGCGAGGACTGAAGCTTTCTTT. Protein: CASTLQGARTEAFF.

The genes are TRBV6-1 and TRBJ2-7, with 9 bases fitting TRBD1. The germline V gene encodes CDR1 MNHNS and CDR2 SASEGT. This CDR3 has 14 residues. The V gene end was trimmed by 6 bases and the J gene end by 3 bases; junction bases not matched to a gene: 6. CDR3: CASRPRDRVYEQYF. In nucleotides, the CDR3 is TGTGCCAGCAGACCGCGGGACAGGGTCTACGAGCAGTACTTC.

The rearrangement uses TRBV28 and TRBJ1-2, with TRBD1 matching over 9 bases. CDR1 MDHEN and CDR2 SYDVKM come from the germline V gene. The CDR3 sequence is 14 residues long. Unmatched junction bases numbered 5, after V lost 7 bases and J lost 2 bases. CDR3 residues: CASTKTGGNYGYTF. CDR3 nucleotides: TGTGCCAGCACCAAAACAGGGGGCAACTATGGCTACACCTTC.

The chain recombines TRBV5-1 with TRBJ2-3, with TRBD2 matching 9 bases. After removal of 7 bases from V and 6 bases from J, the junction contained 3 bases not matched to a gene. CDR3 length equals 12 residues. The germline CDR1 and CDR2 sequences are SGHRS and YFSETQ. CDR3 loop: CASQREVDTQYF. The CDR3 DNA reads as TGCGCCAGCCAGCGGGAGGTTGATACGCAGTATTTT.

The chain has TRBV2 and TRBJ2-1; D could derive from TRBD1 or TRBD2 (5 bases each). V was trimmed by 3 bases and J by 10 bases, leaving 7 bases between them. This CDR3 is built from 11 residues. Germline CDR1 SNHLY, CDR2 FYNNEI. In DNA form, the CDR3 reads TGTGCCAGCAGTGAGTGGGACGAGCAGTTCTTC. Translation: CASSEWDEQFF.

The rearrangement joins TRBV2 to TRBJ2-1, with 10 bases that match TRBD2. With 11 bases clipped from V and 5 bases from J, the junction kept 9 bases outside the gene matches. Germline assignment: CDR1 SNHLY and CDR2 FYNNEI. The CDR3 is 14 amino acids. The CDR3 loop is CAARTSGRNNEQFF. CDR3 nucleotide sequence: TGTGCCGCCCGGACTAGCGGAAGGAACAATGAGCAGTTCTTC.

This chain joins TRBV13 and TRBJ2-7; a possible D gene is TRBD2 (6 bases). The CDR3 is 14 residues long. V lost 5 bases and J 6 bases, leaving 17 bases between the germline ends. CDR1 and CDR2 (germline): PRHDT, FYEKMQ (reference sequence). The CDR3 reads CASSQTSPSREQYF. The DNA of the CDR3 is TGTGCCAGCAGCCAGACTAGTCCGTCGCGCGAGCAGTACTTC.

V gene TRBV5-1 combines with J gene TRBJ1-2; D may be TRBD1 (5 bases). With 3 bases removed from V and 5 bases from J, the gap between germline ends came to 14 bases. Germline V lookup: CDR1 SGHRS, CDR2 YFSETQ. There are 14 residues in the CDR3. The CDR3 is CASSSTGLQYGYTF. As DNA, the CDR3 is TGCGCCAGCAGCTCCACGGGACTCCAGTATGGCTACACCTTC. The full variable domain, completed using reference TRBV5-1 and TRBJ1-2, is KAGVTQTPRYLIKTRGQQVTLSCSPISGHRSVSWYQQTPGQGLQFLFEYFSETQRNKGNFPGRFSGRQFSNSRSEMNVSTLELGDSALYLCASSSTGLQYGYTFGSGTRLTVV.

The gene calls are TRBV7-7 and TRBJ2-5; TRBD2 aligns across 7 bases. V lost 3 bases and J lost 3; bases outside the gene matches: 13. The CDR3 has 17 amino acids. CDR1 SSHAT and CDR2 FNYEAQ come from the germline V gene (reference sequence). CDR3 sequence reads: CASSFPDPRGGEETQYF. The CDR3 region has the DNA TGTGCCAGCAGCTTCCCTGACCCCCGTGGGGGGGAAGAGACCCAGTACTTC.

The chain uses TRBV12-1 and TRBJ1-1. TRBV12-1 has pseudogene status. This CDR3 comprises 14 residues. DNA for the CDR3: TGTGCCAGCACCCTGGGGTCTGGGAGGACTGAAGCTTTCTTT. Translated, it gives CASTLGSGRTEAFF.

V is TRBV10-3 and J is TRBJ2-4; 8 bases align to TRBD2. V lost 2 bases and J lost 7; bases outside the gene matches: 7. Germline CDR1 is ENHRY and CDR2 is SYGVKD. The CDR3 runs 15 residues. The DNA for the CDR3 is TGTGCCATCAGTGAGCCGGGGGGGGATGTCAACATTCAGTACTTC. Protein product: CAISEPGGDVNIQYF.

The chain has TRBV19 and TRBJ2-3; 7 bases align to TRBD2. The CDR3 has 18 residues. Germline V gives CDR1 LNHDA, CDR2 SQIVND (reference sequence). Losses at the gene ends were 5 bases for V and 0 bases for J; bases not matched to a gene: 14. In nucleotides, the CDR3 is TGTGCCAGTAGTTTCGGCGGGACTACCGATACTAGCACAGATACGCAGTATTTT. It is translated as CASSFGGTTDTSTDTQYF. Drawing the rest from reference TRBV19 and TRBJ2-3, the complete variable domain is DGGITQSPKYLFRKEGQNVTLSCEQNLNHDAMYWYRQDPGQGLRLIYYSQIVNDFQKGDIAEGYSVSREKKESFPLTVTSAQKNPTAFYLCASSFGGTTDTSTDTQYFGPGTRLTVL.

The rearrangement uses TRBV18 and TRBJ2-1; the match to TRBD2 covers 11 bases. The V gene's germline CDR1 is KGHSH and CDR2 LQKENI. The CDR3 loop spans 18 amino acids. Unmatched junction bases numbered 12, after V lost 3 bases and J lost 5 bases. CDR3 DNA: TGTGCCAGCTCACCTCTTCCTACACTAGCGGGAGCGAACAATGAGCAGTTCTTC. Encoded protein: CASSPLPTLAGANNEQFF.

The CDR3 DNA sequence: TGTGCCAGCAGCTCGTCGTCTAGATTCCGCACAGATACGCAGTATTTT. Translated, it gives CASSSSSRFRTDTQYF. J is TRBJ2-3 and V is TRBV7-3, with D unresolved. This CDR3 contains 16 residues. The V and J ends lost 4 bases and 1 base respectively, with 15 bases between them. CDR1 and CDR2 from the germline V gene are SGHTA and FQGTGA.

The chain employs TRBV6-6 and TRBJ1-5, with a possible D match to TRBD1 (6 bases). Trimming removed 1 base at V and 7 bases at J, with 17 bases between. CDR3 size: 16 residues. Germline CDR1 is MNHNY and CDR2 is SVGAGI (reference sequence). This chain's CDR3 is CASSYWVQGGRQPQHF. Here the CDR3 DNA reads TGTGCCAGCAGTTACTGGGTACAGGGAGGGCGGCAGCCCCAGCATTTT.

CDR3 nucleotide sequence: TGTGCCAGCAGTGCCGGGACAGGGGACACCGGGGAGCTGTTTTTT. Amino acids: CASSAGTGDTGELFF. The chain uses TRBV6-5 and TRBJ2-2, with 10 bases matching TRBD1. Trimming removed 5 bases from V and 3 bases from J; junction bases left unmatched: 3. CDR3 length equals 15 residues. Germline CDR1 and CDR2: MNHEY and SVGAGI.

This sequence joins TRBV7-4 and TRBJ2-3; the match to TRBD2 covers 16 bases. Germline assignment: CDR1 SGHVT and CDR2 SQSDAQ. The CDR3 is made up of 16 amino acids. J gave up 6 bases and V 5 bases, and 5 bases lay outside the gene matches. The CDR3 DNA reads TGTGCCAGCAGCCCCCCGGGACTAGCGGGAGGGGATACGCAGTATTTT. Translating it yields CASSPPGLAGGDTQYF.

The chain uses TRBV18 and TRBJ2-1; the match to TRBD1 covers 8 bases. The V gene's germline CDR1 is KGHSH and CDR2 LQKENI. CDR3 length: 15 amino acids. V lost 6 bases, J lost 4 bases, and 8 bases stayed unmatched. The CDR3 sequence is CASSQGTGSYNEQFF. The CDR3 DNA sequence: TGTGCCAGCTCGCAAGGGACAGGATCTTACAATGAGCAGTTCTTC.

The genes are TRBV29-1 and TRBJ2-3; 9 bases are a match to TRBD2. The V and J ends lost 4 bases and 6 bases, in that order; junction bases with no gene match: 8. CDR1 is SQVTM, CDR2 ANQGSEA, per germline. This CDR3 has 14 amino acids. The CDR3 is CSVVGREGRDTQYF. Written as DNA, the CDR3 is TGCAGCGTTGTAGGGCGGGAGGGCCGGGATACGCAGTATTTT.

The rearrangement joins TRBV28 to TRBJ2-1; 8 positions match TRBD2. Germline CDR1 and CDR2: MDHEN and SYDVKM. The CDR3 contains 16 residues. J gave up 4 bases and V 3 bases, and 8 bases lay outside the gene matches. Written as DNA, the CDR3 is TGTGCCAGCAGTTTGATAACGGGGGGGTTTTACAATGAGCAGTTCTTC. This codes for CASSLITGGFYNEQFF.

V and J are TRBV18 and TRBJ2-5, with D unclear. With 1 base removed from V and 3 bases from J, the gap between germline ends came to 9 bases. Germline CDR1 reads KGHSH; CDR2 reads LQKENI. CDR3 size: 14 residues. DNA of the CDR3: TGTGCCAGCTCACCACGGCAAAGGGAAGAGACCCAGTACTTC. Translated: CASSPRQREETQYF.

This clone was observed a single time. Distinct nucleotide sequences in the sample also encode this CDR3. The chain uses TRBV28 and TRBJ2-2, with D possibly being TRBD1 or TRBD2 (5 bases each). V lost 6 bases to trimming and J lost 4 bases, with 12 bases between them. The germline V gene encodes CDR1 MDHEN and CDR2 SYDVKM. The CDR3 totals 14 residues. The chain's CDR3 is CASSSGTATGELFF. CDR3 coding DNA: TGTGCCAGCAGCTCTGGGACGGCCACCGGGGAGCTGTTTTTT.

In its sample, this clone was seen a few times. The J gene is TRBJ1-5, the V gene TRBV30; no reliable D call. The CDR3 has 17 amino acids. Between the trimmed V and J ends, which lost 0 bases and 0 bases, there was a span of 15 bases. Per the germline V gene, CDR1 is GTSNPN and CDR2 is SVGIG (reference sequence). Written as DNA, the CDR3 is TGTGCCTGGAGTGTACTCGATTCGCCCTTTAGCAATCAGCCCCAGCATTTT. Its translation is CAWSVLDSPFSNQPQHF.

CDR3 protein: CASSIPGMGGYTF. CDR3 in DNA: TGTGCCAGTAGTATCCCGGGTATGGGTGGCTACACCTTC. This rearrangement joins TRBV19 to TRBJ1-2, with D hard to call. The CDR3 has 13 residues. Deletions cut 3 bases from V and 7 bases from J, with 12 bases between. The germline CDR1 and CDR2 sequences are LNHDA and SQIVND (reference sequence).

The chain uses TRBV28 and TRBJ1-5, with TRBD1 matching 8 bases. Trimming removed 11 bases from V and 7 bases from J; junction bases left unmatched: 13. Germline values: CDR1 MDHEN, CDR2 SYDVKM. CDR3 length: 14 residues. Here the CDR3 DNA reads TGTGCCGGTCGAACGACAGGGGAGGGACAGCCCCAGCATTTT. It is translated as CAGRTTGEGQPQHF.

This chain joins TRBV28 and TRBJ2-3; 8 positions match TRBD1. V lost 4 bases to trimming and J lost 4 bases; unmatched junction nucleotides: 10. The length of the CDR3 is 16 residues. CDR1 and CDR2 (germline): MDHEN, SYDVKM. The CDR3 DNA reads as TGTGCCAGCAGTTCCTTGGACAGGGTGGTGGCAGATACGCAGTATTTT. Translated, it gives CASSSLDRVVADTQYF. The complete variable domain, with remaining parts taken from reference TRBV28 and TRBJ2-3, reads DVKVTQSSRYLVKRTGEKVFLECVQDMDHENMFWYRQDPGLGLRLIYFSYDVKMKEKGDIPEGYSVSREKKERFSLILESASTNQTSMYLCASSSLDRVVADTQYFGPGTRLTVL.

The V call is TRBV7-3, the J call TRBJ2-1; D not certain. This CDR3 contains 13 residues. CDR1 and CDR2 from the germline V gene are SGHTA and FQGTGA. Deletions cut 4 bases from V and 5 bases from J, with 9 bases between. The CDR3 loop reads CASSSGPNNEQFF. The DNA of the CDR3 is TGTGCCAGCAGCTCCGGGCCAAACAATGAGCAGTTCTTC.